The clone carrying this TCR beta chain was seen only once. Its target is unknown. The sample holds other DNA sequences that translate to the same CDR3. Sequencing templates came from extracted RNA that was reverse transcribed into cDNA. Sequencing was performed with immunoSEQ multiplex PCR; in TCRdb, only in-frame clones are kept and a portion is missing. The sample lists 12,000 or so clones; approximately 65% were seen once. V was shortened by 4 bases and J by 7 bases, with 20 bases between the two germline ends. CDR1 and CDR2 from the germline V gene are MDHEN and SYDVKM. This CDR3 region has 16 residues. The sample is drawn from a study of CD8+ T cells in alopecia areata. Study overall: Tofacitinib was taken orally by treated patients, and the dose was 5 to 10 mg twice daily. Patients in the study were on tofacitinib for 6 to 18 months, then off it for 6 months.

Study observations and caveats: In lesional scalp, particularly from alopecia totalis/universalis, clonality was higher than in normal scalp. In scalp samples, resident alphabeta T cells of normal skin are also sequenced.

Obtained from alopecia areata patients were lesional scalp punch biopsies along with peripheral blood. Sequencing was done on a sample of skin. The sequence came from a human donor with alopecia areata. The rearrangement uses TRBV28 and TRBJ2-1; D may be TRBD2 (6 bases). The CDR3 spells CASSWAGSSDGNEQFF. CDR3 bases: TGTGCCAGCAGTTGGGCGGGGAGCTCTGACGGTAATGAGCAGTTCTTC.